The clone carrying this T cell receptor beta chain occurred many times. Its cognate antigen is unknown. A J-beta primer mix and a sample-barcoded 5' primer were used in a second PCR of about 6 to 12 cycles. Template switching added a 12-random-nucleotide identifier to every cDNA molecule. In TCRdb, the 5' RACE reads were re-called with MiXCR into one record per CDR3 protein. The data contain approximately 780,000 distinct CDR3 sequences, roughly 25% of them seen just once; the ten biggest clones take up less than 3.5%. The record originates from a study of blood T cells in healthy people across ages. Trimming stripped 0 bases from V and 3 bases from J, with 10 bases between. This CDR3 is built from 15 residues. Per the germline V gene, CDR1 is LNHNV and CDR2 is YYDKDF (reference sequence). Whole-study findings and limits: Naive CD4+ cells and diversity were both higher in long-lived donors than in aged donors. Unknown donor CMV status possibly confounded expanded clonotype changes.

The data also belong to a second study, concerning T cells of mothers and their children. This second study notes: Material was donated by three healthy Caucasian mothers and their six children.

The sequenced sample was blood. The V gene is TRBV15, the J gene TRBJ2-3; D is unclear. The clonotype was recovered from a boy younger than 18 in good health. Written as DNA, the CDR3 is TGTGCCACCAGCAGAGATGGGGAAGTGACAGATACGCAGTATTTT. Encoded protein: CATSRDGEVTDTQYF.